This T cell receptor beta chain was identified during a study of PD-1 blockade in classical Hodgkin lymphoma. Study results and limitations: In CD4+ cells, TCR diversity went up significantly by C4D1, but in CD8+ cells it did not. Complete responders entered with baseline diversity on par with newly diagnosed patients, the results showed.

Here immunoSEQ multiplex PCR was the method, and the copy in TCRdb shows in-frame clones only, minus some. The sample contains fewer than 80,000 clones, 65% to 75% of which appear only once. As regards this clone: The target antigen is unknown.

Germline CDR1 and CDR2: SNHLY and FYNNEI. This CDR3 spans 15 amino acids. The ends were cut back, 5 bases at V and 2 bases at J, with 13 bases in the middle. Every patient was affected by relapse after autologous stem cell transplantation, while exposure to brentuximab vedotin was not uniform. The rearrangement joins TRBV2 to TRBJ1-5; no reliable D call. This clonotype was sampled from a human donor with classical Hodgkin lymphoma. Specimen: peripheral blood mononuclear cells (PBMCs), collected before the second cycle of nivolumab. This chain's CDR3 is CASSTYGLGNQPQHF. The CDR3 DNA follows: TGTGCCAGCAGTACTTACGGGTTGGGCAATCAGCCCCAGCATTTT.